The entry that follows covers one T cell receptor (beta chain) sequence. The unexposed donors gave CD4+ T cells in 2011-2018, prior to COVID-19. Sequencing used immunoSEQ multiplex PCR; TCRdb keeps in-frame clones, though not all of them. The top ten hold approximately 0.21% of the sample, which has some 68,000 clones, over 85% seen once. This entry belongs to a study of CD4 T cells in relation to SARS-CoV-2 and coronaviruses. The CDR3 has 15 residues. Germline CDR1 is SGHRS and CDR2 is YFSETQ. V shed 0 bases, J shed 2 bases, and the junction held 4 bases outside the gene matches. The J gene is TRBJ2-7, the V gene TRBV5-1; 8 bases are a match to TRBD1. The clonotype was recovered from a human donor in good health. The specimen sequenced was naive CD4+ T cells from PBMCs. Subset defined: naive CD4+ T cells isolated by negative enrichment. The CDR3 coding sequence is TGCGCCAGCAGCTTGGGAACCAGGGGGCCCTACGAGCAGTACTTC. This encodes CASSLGTRGPYEQYF.